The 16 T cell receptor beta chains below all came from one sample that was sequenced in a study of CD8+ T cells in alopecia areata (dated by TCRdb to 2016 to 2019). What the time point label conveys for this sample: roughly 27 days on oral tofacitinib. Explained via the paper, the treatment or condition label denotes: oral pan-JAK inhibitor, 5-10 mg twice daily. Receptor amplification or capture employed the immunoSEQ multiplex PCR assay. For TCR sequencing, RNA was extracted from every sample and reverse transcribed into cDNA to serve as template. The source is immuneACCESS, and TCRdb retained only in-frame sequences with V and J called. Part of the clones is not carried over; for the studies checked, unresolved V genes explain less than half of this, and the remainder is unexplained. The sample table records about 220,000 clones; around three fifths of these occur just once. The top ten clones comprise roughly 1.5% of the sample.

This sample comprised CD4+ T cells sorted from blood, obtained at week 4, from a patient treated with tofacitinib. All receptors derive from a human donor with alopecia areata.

CDR3 in amino acids: CAWSFYDRATDTQYF. The CDR3 nucleotides read TGTGCCTGGAGTTTTTACGACAGGGCGACAGATACGCAGTATTTT. V gene TRBV30 combines with J gene TRBJ2-3; TRBD1 agrees at 7 bases. The germline CDR1 and CDR2 sequences are GTSNPN and SVGIG (reference sequence). Germline trimming cut 2 bases from V and 3 bases from J; bases unmatched to any gene: 8. The CDR3 runs to 15 residues.

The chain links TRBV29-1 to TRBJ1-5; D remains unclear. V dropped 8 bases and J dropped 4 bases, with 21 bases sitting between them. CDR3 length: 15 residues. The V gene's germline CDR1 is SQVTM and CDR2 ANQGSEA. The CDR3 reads CSPCGKPAVNQPQHF. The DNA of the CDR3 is TGCAGCCCCTGCGGGAAACCGGCCGTTAATCAGCCCCAGCATTTT.

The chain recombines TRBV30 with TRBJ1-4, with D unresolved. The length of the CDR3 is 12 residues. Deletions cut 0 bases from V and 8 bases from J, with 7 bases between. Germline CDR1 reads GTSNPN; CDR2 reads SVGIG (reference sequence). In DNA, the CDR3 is TGTGCCTGGAGTGTCCTACAGGAAAAACTGTTTTTT. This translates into CAWSVLQEKLFF.

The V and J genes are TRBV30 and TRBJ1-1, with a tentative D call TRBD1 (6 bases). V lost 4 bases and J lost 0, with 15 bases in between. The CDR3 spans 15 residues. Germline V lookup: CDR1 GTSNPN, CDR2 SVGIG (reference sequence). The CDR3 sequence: CAWMGLTGLNTEAFF. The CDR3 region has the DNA TGTGCCTGGATGGGGCTGACAGGATTGAACACTGAAGCTTTCTTT.

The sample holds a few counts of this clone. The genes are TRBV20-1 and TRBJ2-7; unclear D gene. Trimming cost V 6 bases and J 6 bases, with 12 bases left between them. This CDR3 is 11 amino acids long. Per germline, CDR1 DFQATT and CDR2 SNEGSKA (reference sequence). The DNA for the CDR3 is TGCAGTGCCCTGGTCCGGCGCGAGCAGTACTTC. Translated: CSALVRREQYF.

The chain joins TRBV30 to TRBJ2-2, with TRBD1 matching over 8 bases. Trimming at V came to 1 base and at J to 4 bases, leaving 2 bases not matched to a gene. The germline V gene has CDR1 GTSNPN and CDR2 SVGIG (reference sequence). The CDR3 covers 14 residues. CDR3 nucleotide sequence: TGTGCCTGGAGTGCGGGGACAGGCACCGGGGAGCTGTTTTTT. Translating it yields CAWSAGTGTGELFF.

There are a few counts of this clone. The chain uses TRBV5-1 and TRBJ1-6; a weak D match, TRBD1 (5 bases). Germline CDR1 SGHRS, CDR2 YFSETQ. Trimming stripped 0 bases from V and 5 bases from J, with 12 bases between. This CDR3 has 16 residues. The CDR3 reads CASSLEGHRDNSPLHF. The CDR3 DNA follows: TGCGCCAGCAGCTTGGAGGGGCACCGGGATAATTCACCCCTCCACTTT. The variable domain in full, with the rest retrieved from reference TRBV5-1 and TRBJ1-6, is KAGVTQTPRYLIKTRGQQVTLSCSPISGHRSVSWYQQTPGQGLQFLFEYFSETQRNKGNFPGRFSGRQFSNSRSEMNVSTLELGDSALYLCASSLEGHRDNSPLHFGNGTRLTVT.

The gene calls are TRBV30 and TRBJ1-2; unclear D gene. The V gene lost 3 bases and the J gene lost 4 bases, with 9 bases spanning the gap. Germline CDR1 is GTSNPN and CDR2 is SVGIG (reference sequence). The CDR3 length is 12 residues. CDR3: CAWSLGTYGYTF. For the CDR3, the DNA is TGTGCCTGGAGCTTGGGAACCTATGGCTACACCTTC.

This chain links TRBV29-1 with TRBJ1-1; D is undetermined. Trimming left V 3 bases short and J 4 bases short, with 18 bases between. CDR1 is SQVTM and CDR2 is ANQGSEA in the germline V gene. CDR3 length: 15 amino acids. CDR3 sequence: CSVEEPPPYSTEAFF. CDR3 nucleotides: TGCAGCGTTGAGGAGCCGCCTCCCTATTCCACTGAAGCTTTCTTT.

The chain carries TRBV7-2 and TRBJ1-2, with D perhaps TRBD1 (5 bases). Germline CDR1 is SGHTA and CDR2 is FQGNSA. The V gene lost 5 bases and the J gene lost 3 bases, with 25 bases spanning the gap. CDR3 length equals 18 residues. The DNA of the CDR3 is TGTGCCAGCAGCCTAGTCGCTCGGACGGGTTCAGGGTACTATGGCTACACCTTC. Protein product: CASSLVARTGSGYYGYTF.

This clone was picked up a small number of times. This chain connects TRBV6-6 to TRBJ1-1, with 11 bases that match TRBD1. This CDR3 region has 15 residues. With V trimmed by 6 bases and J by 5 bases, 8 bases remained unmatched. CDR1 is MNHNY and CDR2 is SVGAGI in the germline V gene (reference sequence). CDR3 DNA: TGTGCCAGCAGGGACAGGGGGCGCCGAATAACTGAAGCTTTCTTT. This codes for CASRDRGRRITEAFF.

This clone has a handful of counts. The CDR3 loop is CASSSDRMNTDTQYF. As DNA, the CDR3 is TGTGCCAGCAGCTCGGACAGGATGAATACAGATACGCAGTATTTT. This rearrangement joins TRBV7-2 to TRBJ2-3; TRBD1 matches at 7 bases. Germline V CDR1 and CDR2: SGHTA, FQGNSA. With 4 bases clipped from V and 3 bases from J, the junction kept 7 bases outside the gene matches. CDR3 size: 15 residues.

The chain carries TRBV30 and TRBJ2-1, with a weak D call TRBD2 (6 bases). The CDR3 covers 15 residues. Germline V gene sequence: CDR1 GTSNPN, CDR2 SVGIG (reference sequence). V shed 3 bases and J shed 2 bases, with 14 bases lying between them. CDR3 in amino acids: CAWRLLGRTYNEQFF. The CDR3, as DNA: TGTGCCTGGAGGTTACTGGGGAGGACCTACAATGAGCAGTTCTTC. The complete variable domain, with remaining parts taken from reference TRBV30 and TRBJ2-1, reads SQTIHQWPATLVQPVGSPLSLECTVEGTSNPNLYWYRQAAGRGLQLLFYSVGIGQISSEVPQNLSASRPQDRQFILSSKKLLLSDSGFYLCAWRLLGRTYNEQFFGPGTRLTVL.

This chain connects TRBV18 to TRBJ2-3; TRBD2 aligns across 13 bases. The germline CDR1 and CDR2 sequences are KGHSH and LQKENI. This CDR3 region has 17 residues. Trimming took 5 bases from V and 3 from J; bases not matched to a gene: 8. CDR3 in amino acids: CASSSRLAGGSTDTQYF. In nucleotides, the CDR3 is TGTGCCAGCTCATCCCGACTAGCGGGGGGAAGTACAGATACGCAGTATTTT. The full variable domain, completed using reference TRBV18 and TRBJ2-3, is NAGVMQNPRHLVRRRGQEARLRCSPMKGHSHVYWYRQLPEEGLKFMVYLQKENIIDESGMPKERFSAEFPKEGPSILRIQQVVRGDSAAYFCASSSRLAGGSTDTQYFGPGTRLTVL.

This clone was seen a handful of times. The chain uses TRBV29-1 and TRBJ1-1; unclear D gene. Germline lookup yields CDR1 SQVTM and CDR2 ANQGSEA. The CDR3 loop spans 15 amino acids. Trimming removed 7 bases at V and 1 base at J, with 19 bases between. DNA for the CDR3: TGCAGCGCCTTAAATCCGCCGATCCCGAACACTGAAGCTTTCTTT. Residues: CSALNPPIPNTEAFF.

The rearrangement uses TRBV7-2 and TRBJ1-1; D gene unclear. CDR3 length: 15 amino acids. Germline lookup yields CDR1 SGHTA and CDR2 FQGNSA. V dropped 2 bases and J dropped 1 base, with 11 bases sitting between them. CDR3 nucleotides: TGTGCCAGCAGCTTATCATCTTACAGGAACACTGAAGCTTTCTTT. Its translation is CASSLSSYRNTEAFF.